A selection of T cell receptor beta chains follows, all from one sample in a study of cytomegalovirus exposure and HLA in healthy donors. TCRdb's copy holds only in-frame clones and misses some; the assay was immunoSEQ multiplex PCR. The profile shows about 100,000 clones, about 77% of them singletons. The sequencing sample was made of PBMCs. All receptors derive from a woman aged 50 to 60 in good health and CMV-seropositive. The CDR3 runs from the conserved cysteine through the conserved F or W. The order of the fields is J gene, V gene, D gene, clone size, CDR3 protein, CDR3 DNA. A D gene is named only where the DNA matches it firmly. Size is stated for part of the rows, as once, few or many counts, or as a class when the clone is expanded.

>TRBJ1-1|TRBV2|TRBD1|few
CATTQGEGTEAFF
TGTGCCACAACACAGGGGGAGGGCACTGAAGCTTTCTTT
>TRBJ1-1|TRBV11-3|.|.
CASSFEGAEAFF
TGTGCCAGCAGCTTCGAAGGGGCTGAAGCTTTCTTT
>TRBJ2-7|TRBV11-1|.|.
CASSLALRYEQYF
TGTGCCAGCAGCTTAGCGCTACGCTACGAGCAGTACTTC
>TRBJ2-1|TRBV13|.|.
CASSLRQGYNEQFF
TGTGCCAGCAGCTTAAGGCAGGGCTACAATGAGCAGTTCTTC
>TRBJ2-1|TRBV19|TRBD2|.
CASSIAGLAGDEQFF
TGTGCCAGTAGTATAGCAGGACTAGCGGGAGACGAGCAGTTCTTC
>TRBJ2-3|TRBV15|TRBD1|.
CATSRDATGEDTQYF
TGTGCCACCAGCAGAGATGCCACAGGGGAAGATACGCAGTATTTT
>TRBJ2-5|TRBV4-1|TRBD1|.
CASSQDKDRRAETQYF
TGCGCCAGCAGCCAAGATAAGGACAGGCGTGCGGAGACCCAGTACTTC
>TRBJ1-5|TRBV18|TRBD1|.
CASSLGQGRGGQPQHF
TGTGCCAGCTCACTAGGACAGGGGCGAGGTGGCCAGCCCCAGCATTTT
>TRBJ1-2|TRBV30|TRBD1|.
CAWRPQGDYGYTF
TGTGCCTGGAGACCACAGGGGGATTATGGCTACACCTTC
>TRBJ2-3|TRBV19|TRBD2|once
CASSMEWWTSGSRGGSTDTQYF
TGTGCCAGTAGTATGGAGTGGTGGACTAGCGGGAGTAGGGGGGGTAGCACAGATACGCAGTATTTT
>TRBJ1-1|TRBV4-2|TRBD1|few
CASSQGTGTYEAFF
TGTGCCAGCAGCCAAGGGACAGGGACCTATGAAGCTTTCTTT
>TRBJ2-7|TRBV18|.|.
CASSPLEYEQYF
TGTGCCAGCTCACCATTAGAGTACGAGCAGTACTTC
>TRBJ2-3|TRBV29-1|TRBD1|.
CSVNRGYTDTQYF
TGCAGCGTTAACAGGGGCTACACAGATACGCAGTATTTT
>TRBJ2-7|TRBV5-1|TRBD1|.
CASSVGTGRFRSYEQYF
TGCGCCAGCAGCGTCGGGACAGGGCGTTTTCGTTCCTACGAGCAGTACTTC
>TRBJ2-1|TRBV6-1|TRBD2|few
CAPRAGAEGFF
TGTGCCCCCAGGGCGGGAGCCGAGGGGTTCTTC
>TRBJ2-7|TRBV5-8|.|.
CASSTGLYEQYF
TGTGCCAGCAGTACTGGACTCTACGAGCAGTACTTC
>TRBJ1-2|TRBV9|TRBD1|.
CASSVSPVQGVYGYTF
TGTGCCAGCAGCGTATCGCCTGTTCAGGGGGTCTATGGCTACACCTTC
>TRBJ2-7|TRBV7-8|.|.
CASSRAGTRPKPTEQYF
TGTGCCAGCAGCAGGGCCGGGACACGGCCTAAACCCACCGAGCAGTACTTC
>TRBJ2-7|TRBV9|TRBD2|.
CASSVGQRGNGEQYF
TGTGCCAGCAGCGTAGGCCAGCGGGGGAATGGCGAGCAGTACTTC
>TRBJ1-1|TRBV6-6|TRBD1|.
CASRGQGGTNTEAFF
TGTGCCAGCAGGGGACAGGGAGGCACGAACACTGAAGCTTTCTTT
>TRBJ2-7|TRBV6-1|TRBD2|.
CASRLYSGSFYEQYF
TGTGCCAGCAGACTGTATAGCGGGAGCTTCTACGAGCAGTACTTC
>TRBJ2-7|TRBV11-1|.|.
CASSPGTLYEQYF
TGTGCCAGCAGCCCCGGGACTCTCTACGAGCAGTACTTC
>TRBJ2-1|TRBV5-1|TRBD2|.
CASSLEGPGLAGVGAQQFF
TGCGCCAGCAGCTTGGAGGGGCCGGGACTAGCGGGTGTAGGGGCACAGCAGTTCTTC
>TRBJ2-2|TRBV9|TRBD2|.
CASSSRLAGGPDTGELFF
TGTGCCAGCAGCTCGCGACTAGCGGGAGGGCCGGACACCGGGGAGCTGTTTTTT
>TRBJ2-1|TRBV7-5|.|few
CSRRSRGQSYNEQFF
TGTTCCAGAAGGAGCAGGGGTCAGTCCTACAATGAGCAGTTCTTC
>TRBJ1-2|TRBV6-1|.|.
CASSELDRFNYGYTF
TGTGCCAGCAGTGAACTCGACAGATTTAACTATGGCTACACCTTC
>TRBJ2-2|TRBV5-1|TRBD1|.
CASRLARDRGFSDTGELFF
TGCGCCAGCAGATTAGCCCGGGACAGGGGTTTTTCGGACACCGGGGAGCTGTTTTTT
>TRBJ1-1|TRBV5-1|.|few
CASSLGQMNTEAFF
TGCGCCAGCAGCTTGGGCCAGATGAACACTGAAGCTTTCTTT
>TRBJ2-1|TRBV28|.|few
CASTQREDWGKQFF
TGTGCCAGCACTCAGAGGGAGGATTGGGGAAAGCAGTTCTTC
>TRBJ2-7|TRBV5-5|.|few
CASSSGVLSTYEQYF
TGTGCCAGCAGCTCGGGGGTCCTTTCTACCTACGAGCAGTACTTC
>TRBJ1-4|TRBV4-1|.|.
CASSHSRGHIGTNEKLFF
TGCGCCAGCAGCCATTCAAGGGGACATATCGGGACTAATGAAAAACTGTTTTTT
>TRBJ1-4|TRBV7-9|.|.
CASSLETGTNEKLFF
TGTGCCAGCAGCTTGGAAACAGGGACTAATGAAAAACTGTTTTTT
>TRBJ1-1|TRBV7-9|.|.
CSSSSLSTANTEAFF
TGTTCCAGCAGCTCCCTTTCTACAGCGAACACTGAAGCTTTCTTT
>TRBJ2-1|TRBV29-1|TRBD2|once
CSASRGLAGSKTPQDNEQFF
TGCAGCGCCAGCCGGGGACTAGCGGGATCGAAGACCCCTCAGGACAATGAGCAGTTCTTC
>TRBJ1-1|TRBV7-6|.|.
CASSNRADTEAFF
TGTGCCAGCAGCAACAGGGCGGACACTGAAGCTTTCTTT
>TRBJ1-5|TRBV6-6|.|few
CASRAEAAQPQHF
TGTGCCAGCAGGGCGGAGGCGGCTCAGCCCCAGCATTTT
>TRBJ1-5|TRBV4-2|.|.
CASSQDSELSPQHF
TGTGCCAGCAGCCAAGATTCGGAGTTGTCGCCCCAGCATTTT
>TRBJ2-7|TRBV9|.|.
CASSVATNSYEQYF
TGTGCCAGCAGCGTTGCGACTAACTCCTACGAGCAGTACTTC
>TRBJ2-7|TRBV6-5|TRBD2|.
CASSLTSGNYEQYF
TGTGCCAGCAGTCTGACTAGCGGGAACTACGAGCAGTACTTC
>TRBJ1-2|TRBV13|TRBD1|.
CASSLANSRGLRDGYTF
TGTGCCAGCAGCTTAGCAAACTCCAGGGGGTTAAGGGATGGCTACACCTTC
>TRBJ1-1|TRBV5-6|.|.
CASSLVEVRNTEAFF
TGTGCCAGCAGCTTGGTCGAAGTGAGAAACACTGAAGCTTTCTTT
>TRBJ1-1|TRBV5-1|TRBD1|few
CASSPSGTENTEAFF
TGCGCCAGCAGCCCGTCCGGGACAGAGAACACTGAAGCTTTCTTT
>TRBJ1-1|TRBV5-6|.|.
CASSLVRAVNTEAFF
TGTGCCAGCAGCTTGGTCAGGGCCGTGAACACTGAAGCTTTCTTT
>TRBJ1-3|TRBV18|TRBD1|.
CASNRGTAGNTIYF
TGTGCCAGCAACCGCGGGACAGCTGGAAACACCATATATTTT
>TRBJ2-7|TRBV7-3|TRBD2|few
CESGSSYEQYF
TGTGAGAGCGGGAGCTCCTACGAGCAGTACTTC
>TRBJ1-1|TRBV18|TRBD1|.
CASSLDEGAWSEAFF
TGTGCCAGCTCTCTCGACGAGGGGGCTTGGTCTGAAGCTTTCTTT
>TRBJ1-2|TRBV5-4|.|.
CASSLPFDSLRMGYTF
TGTGCCAGCAGCTTGCCGTTCGACAGCCTTCGAATGGGCTACACCTTC
>TRBJ1-2|TRBV9|.|.
CASSRYQGSNYGYTF
TGTGCCAGCAGCCGGTACCAGGGTTCGAACTATGGCTACACCTTC
>TRBJ1-5|TRBV18|.|.
CASSQGDRRPQHF
TGTGCCAGCTCACAGGGCGACAGGAGGCCCCAGCATTTT
>TRBJ1-5|TRBV27|.|.
CASSSQGYNQPQHF
TGTGCCAGCAGTTCACAGGGTTACAATCAGCCCCAGCATTTT
>TRBJ2-7|TRBV2|TRBD1|.
CASSLDRENEQYF
TGTGCCAGCTCGTTGGACAGGGAGAACGAGCAGTACTTC
>TRBJ2-1|TRBV7-9|.|.
CASSSEGPYNEQFF
TGTGCCAGCAGCTCGGAGGGGCCCTACAATGAGCAGTTCTTC
>TRBJ1-2|TRBV19|TRBD1|.
CASRPGQANYGYTF
TGTGCCAGTAGGCCCGGACAGGCCAATTATGGCTACACCTTC
>TRBJ1-2|TRBV30|.|.
CAWRTGNYGYTF
TGTGCCTGGAGGACAGGCAACTATGGCTACACCTTC
>TRBJ2-4|TRBV19|.|.
CASSIGALAKNIQYF
TGTGCCAGTAGTATAGGAGCGTTAGCCAAAAACATTCAGTACTTC